This TCR beta chain was identified during a study of a mutant IDH1 vaccine in newly diagnosed glioma. TCRdb's copy holds only in-frame clones and misses some; the assay was immunoSEQ multiplex PCR. The sample includes some 100,000 clones, roughly 85% of them seen just once. V gave up 3 bases and J gave up 0 bases, with 3 bases separating them. Germline values: CDR1 SEHNR, CDR2 FQNEAQ (reference sequence). The CDR3 runs 12 residues. Time point indicated: baseline, week 1 (first vaccination visit). The sample's treatment: pre-vaccination baseline after standard-of-care therapy. The receptor's source is a woman between 50 and 59 years old with glioma. The chain employs TRBV7-9 and TRBJ2-7; D is undetermined. The material sequenced was PBMCs, taken from a glioma patient treated with radiotherapy, temozolomide or both. CDR3 coding DNA: TGTGCCAGCAGCTTTAGCTCCTACGAGCAGTACTTC. Translation: CASSFSSYEQYF.